This TCR beta chain was recorded in a study of shared clonotypes between healthy human individuals. Study conclusions and caveats: Against clonotypes common to all four donors, non-shared ones had lower generation probabilities. Between several donors, naive CD4 clonotypes were shared at a level of approximately 5%. Naive subsets generally exceeded memory subsets in estimated richness.

Only CD45RO-negative cells positively selected for CCR7 counted as naive CD8 cells, so terminally differentiated effector memory CD45RA+ cells were excluded. All the donors were Caucasian adults who lived in Nashville, Tennessee. This clone appeared once. Its target is not known. Produced via immunoSEQ multiplex PCR; TCRdb's table is partial and in-frame only. The sample has under 700,000 clones, around 96% seen once. CDR3 size: 13 residues. V shed 6 bases and J shed 2 bases, with 11 bases lying between them. CDR1 SNHLY and CDR2 FYNNEI come from the germline V gene. The sample taken for sequencing was naive CD8+ T cells sorted from blood. The TCR originated in a woman under 40 in good health. The V gene is TRBV2, the J gene TRBJ2-7; D possibly corresponds to TRBD2 (6 bases). The chain's CDR3 is CASRVRGTYEQYF. The CDR3 bases are TGTGCCAGCAGAGTGCGCGGGACCTACGAGCAGTACTTC.